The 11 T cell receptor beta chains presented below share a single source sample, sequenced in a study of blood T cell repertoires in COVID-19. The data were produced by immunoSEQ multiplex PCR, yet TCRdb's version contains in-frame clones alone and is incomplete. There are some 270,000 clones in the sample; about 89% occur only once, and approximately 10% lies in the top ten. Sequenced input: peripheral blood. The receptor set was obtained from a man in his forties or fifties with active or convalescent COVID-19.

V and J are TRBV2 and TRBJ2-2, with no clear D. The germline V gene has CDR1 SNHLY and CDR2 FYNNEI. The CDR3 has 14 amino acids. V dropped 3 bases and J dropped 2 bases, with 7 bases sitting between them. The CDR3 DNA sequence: TGTGCCAGCAGTGACGGAGTCAACACCGGGGAGCTGTTTTTT. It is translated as CASSDGVNTGELFF. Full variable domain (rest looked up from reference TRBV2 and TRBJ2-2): EPEVTQTPSHQVTQMGQEVILRCVPISNHLYFYWYRQILGQKVEFLVSFYNNEISEKSEIFDDQFSVERPDGSNFTLKIRSTKLEDSAMYFCASSDGVNTGELFFGEGSRLTVL.

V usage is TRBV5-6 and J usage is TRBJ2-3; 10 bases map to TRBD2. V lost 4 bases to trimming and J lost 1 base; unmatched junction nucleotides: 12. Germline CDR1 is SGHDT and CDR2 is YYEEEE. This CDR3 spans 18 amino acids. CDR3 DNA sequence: TGTGCCAGCAGCCCGGGACTAGCGCGAGTTTATGGCACAGATACGCAGTATTTT. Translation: CASSPGLARVYGTDTQYF.

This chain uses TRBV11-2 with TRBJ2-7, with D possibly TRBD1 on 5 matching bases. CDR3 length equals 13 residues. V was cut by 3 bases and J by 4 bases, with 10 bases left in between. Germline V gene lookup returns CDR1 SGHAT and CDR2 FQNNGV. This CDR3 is CASSLDNLYEQYF. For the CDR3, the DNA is TGTGCCAGCAGCTTGGACAATCTATACGAGCAGTACTTC.

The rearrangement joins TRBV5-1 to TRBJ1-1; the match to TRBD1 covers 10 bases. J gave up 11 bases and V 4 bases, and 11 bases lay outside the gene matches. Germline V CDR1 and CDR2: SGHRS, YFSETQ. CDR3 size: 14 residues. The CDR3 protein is CASSERTGGGGAFF. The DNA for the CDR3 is TGCGCCAGCAGCGAGAGGACAGGGGGAGGTGGGGCTTTCTTT.

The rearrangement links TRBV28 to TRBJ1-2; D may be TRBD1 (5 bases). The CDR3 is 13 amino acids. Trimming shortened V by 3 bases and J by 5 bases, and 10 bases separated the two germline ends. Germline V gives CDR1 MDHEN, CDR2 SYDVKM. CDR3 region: CASSFRGSYGYTF. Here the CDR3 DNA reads TGTGCCAGCAGTTTCCGGGGGAGTTATGGCTACACCTTC.

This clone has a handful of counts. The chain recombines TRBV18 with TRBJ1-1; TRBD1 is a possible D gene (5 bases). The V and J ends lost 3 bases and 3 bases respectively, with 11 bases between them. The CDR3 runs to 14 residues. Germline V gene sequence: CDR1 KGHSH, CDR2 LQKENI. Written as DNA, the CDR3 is TGTGCCAGCTCACCCGTTGGGGGGGACACTGAAGCTTTCTTT. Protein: CASSPVGGDTEAFF.

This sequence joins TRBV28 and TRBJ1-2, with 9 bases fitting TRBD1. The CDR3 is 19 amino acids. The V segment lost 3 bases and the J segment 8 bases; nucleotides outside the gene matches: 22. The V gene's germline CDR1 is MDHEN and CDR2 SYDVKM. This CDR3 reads CASSLGIHFSGTGRKGYTF. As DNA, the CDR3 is TGTGCCAGCAGTTTGGGAATTCATTTTTCCGGGACAGGGAGGAAGGGCTACACCTTC.

This chain's CDR3 is CASSEGGGANEQFF. CDR3 DNA: TGTGCCAGCAGCGAGGGCGGGGGGGCAAATGAGCAGTTCTTC. The rearrangement joins TRBV9 to TRBJ2-1, with 9 nucleotides matching TRBD2. The CDR3 is 14 residues long. CDR1 and CDR2 (germline): SGDLS, YYNGEE. V lost 3 bases, J lost 7 bases, and 5 bases stayed unmatched.

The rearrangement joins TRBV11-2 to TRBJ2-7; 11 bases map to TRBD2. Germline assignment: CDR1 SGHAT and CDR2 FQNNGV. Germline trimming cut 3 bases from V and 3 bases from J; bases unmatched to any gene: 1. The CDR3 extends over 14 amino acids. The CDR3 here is CASSLTSGDYEQYF. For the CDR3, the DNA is TGTGCCAGCAGCTTGACTAGCGGGGACTACGAGCAGTACTTC.

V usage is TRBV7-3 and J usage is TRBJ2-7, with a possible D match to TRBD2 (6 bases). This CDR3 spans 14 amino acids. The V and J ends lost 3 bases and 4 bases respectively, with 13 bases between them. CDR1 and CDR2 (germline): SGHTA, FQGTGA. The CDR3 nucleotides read TGTGCCAGCAGCTTCGGGGGAAGGGGTTACGAGCAGTACTTC. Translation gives CASSFGGRGYEQYF.

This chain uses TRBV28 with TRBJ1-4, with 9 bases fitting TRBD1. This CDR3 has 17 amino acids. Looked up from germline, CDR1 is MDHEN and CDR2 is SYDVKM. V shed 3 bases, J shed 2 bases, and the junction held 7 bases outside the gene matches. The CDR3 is CASSLIDRGGTNEKLFF. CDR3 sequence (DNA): TGTGCCAGCAGTTTGATCGACAGGGGGGGCACTAATGAAAAACTGTTTTTT.